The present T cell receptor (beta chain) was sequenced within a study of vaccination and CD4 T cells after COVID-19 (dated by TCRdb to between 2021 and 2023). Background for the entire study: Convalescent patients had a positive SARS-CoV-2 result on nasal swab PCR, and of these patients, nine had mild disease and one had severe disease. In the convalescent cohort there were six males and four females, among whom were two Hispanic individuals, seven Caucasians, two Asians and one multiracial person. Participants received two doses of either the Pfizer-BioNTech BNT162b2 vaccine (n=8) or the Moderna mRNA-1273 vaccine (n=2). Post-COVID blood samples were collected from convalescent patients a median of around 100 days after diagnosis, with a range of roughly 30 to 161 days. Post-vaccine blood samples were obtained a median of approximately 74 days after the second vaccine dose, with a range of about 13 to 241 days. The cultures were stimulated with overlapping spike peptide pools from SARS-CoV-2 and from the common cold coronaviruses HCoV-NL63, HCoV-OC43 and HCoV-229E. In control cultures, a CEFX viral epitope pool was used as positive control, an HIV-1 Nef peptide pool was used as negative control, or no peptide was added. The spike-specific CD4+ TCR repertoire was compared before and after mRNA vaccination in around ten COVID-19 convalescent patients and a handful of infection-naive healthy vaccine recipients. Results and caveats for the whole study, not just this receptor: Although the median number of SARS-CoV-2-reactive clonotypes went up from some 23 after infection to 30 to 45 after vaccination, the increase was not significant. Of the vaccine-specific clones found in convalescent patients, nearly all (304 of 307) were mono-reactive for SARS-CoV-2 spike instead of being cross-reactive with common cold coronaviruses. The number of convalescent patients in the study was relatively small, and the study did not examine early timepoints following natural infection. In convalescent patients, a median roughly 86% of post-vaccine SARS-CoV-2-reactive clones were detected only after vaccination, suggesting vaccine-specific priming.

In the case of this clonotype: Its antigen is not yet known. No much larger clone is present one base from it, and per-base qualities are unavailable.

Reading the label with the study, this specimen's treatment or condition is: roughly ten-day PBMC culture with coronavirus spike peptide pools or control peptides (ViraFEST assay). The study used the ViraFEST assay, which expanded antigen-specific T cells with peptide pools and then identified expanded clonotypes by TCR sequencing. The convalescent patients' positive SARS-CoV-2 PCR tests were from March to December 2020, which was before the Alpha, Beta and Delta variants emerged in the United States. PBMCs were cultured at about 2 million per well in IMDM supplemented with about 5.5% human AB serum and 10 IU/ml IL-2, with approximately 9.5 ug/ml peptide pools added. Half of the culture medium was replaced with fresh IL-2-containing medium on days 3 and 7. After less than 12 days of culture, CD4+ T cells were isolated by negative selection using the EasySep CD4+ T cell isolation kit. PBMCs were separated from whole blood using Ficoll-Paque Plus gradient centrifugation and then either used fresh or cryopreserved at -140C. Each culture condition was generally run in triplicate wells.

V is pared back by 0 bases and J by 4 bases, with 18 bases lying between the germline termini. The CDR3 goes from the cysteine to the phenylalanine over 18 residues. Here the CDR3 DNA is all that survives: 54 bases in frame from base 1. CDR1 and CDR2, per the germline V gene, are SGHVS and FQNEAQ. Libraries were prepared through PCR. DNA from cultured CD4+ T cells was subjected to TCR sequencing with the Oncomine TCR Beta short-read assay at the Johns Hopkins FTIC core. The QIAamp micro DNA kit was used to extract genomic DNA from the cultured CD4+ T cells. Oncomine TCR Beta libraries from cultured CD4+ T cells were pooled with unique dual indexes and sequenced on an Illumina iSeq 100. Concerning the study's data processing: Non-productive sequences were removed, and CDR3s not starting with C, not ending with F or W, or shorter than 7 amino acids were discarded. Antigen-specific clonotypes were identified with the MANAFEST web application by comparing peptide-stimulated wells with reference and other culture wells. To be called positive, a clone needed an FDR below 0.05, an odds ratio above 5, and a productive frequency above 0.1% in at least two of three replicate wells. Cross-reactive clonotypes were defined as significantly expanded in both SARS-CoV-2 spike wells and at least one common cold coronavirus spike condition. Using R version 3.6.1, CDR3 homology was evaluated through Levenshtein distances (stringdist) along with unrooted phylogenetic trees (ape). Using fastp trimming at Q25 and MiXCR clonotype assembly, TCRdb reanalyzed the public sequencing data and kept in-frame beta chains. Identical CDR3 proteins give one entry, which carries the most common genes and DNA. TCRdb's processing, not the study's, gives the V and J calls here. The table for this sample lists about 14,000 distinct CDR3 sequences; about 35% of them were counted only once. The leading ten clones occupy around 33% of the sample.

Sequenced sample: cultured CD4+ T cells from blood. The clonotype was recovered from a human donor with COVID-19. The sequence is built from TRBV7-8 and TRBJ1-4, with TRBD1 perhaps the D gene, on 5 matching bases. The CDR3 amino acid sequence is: CASSLAPGVGQINEKLFF. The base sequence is TGTGCCAGCAGCTTAGCGCCTGGAGTGGGGCAGATTAATGAAAAACTGTTTTTT.